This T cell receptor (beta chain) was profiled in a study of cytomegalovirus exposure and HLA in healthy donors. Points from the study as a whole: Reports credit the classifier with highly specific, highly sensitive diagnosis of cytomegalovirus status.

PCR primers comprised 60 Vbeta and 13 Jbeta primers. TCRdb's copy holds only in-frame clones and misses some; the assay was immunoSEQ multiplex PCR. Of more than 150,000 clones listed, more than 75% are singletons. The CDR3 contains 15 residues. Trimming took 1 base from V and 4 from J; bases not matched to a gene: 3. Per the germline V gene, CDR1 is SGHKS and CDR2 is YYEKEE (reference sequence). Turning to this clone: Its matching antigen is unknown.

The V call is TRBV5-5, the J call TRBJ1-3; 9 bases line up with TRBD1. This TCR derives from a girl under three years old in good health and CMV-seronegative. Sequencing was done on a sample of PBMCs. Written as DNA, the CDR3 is TGTGCCAGCAGCTTGACAGGGGGCAACGGAAACACCATATATTTT. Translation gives CASSLTGGNGNTIYF.